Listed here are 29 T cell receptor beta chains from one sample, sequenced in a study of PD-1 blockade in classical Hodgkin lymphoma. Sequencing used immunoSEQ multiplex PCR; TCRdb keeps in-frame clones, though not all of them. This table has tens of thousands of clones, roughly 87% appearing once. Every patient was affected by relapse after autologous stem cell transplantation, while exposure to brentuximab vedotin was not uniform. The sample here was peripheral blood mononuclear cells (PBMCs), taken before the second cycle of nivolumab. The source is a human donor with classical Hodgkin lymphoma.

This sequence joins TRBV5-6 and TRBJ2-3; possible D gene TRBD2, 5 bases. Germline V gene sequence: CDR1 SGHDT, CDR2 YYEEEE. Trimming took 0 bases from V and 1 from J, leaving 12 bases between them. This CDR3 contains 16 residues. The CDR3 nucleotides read TGTGCCAGCAGCTTGGCCGGGGAATGGGGCACAGATACGCAGTATTTT. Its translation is CASSLAGEWGTDTQYF.

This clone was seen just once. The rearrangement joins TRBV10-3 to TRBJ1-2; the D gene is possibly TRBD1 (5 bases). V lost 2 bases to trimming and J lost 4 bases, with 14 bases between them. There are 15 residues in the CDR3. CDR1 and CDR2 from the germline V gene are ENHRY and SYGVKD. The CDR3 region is CAISEQGVVTYGYTF. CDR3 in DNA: TGTGCCATCAGTGAGCAAGGGGTCGTTACCTATGGCTACACCTTC.

In DNA, the CDR3 is TGTGCCAGCTGGACTAGCGGCAATGAGCAGTTCTTC. This translates into CASWTSGNEQFF. This chain connects TRBV28 to TRBJ2-1, with 10 bases that match TRBD2. In germline, CDR1 is MDHEN, CDR2 SYDVKM. J was trimmed by 6 bases and V by 8 bases; bases with no gene match: 1. This CDR3 contains 12 residues. The entire variable domain, with the rest obtained from reference TRBV28 and TRBJ2-1, is as follows: DVKVTQSSRYLVKRTGEKVFLECVQDMDHENMFWYRQDPGLGLRLIYFSYDVKMKEKGDIPEGYSVSREKKERFSLILESASTNQTSMYLCASWTSGNEQFFGPGTRLTVL.

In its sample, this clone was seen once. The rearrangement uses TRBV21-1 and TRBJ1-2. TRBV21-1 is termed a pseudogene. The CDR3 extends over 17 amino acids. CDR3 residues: CASSKAPPTHGYYGYTF. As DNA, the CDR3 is TGTGCCAGCAGCAAAGCCCCCCCGACGCACGGGTACTATGGCTACACCTTC.

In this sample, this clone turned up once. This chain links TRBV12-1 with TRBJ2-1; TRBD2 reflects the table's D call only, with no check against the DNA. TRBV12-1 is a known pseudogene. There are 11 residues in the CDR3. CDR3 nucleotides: TGTGCCAGCAGCCCCCGGGATGAGCAGTTCTTC. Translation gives CASSPRDEQFF.

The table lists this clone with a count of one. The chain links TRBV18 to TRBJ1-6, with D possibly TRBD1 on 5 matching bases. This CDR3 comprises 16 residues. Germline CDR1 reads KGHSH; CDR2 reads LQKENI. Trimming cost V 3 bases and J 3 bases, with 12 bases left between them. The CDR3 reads CASSPSGDFYNSPLHF. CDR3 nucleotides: TGTGCCAGCTCACCGAGCGGGGACTTCTATAATTCACCCCTCCACTTT.

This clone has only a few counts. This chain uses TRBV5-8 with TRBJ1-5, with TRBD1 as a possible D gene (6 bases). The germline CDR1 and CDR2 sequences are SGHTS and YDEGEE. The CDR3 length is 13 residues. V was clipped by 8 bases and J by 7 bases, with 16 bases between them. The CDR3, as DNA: TGTGCCAGTGGACTCGGGGGGCACCAGCCCCAGCATTTT. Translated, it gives CASGLGGHQPQHF.

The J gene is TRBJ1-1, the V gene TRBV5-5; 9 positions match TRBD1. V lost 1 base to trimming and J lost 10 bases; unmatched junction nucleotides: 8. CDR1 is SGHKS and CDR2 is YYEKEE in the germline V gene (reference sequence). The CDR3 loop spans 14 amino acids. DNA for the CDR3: TGTGCCAGCAGCTTGAGAGACAGGGGGACGGTAGCTTTCTTT. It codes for CASSLRDRGTVAFF.

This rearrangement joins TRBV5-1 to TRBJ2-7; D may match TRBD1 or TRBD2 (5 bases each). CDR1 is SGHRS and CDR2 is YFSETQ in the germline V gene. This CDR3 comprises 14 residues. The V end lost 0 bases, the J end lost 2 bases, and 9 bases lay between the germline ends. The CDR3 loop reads CASSLGDLTYEQYF. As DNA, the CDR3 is TGCGCCAGCAGCTTGGGGGACCTCACCTACGAGCAGTACTTC.

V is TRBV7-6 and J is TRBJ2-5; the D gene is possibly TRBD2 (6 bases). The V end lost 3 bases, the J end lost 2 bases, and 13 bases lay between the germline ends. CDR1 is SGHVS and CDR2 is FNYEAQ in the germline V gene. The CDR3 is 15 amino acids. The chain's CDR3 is CASSLNSGVQETQYF. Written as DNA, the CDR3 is TGTGCCAGCAGCTTGAATTCGGGGGTACAAGAGACCCAGTACTTC.

CDR3 amino acids: CASRADWAYEQYF. The CDR3 coding sequence is TGTGCCAGCAGGGCCGACTGGGCCTACGAGCAGTACTTC. The chain links TRBV2 to TRBJ2-7; D is ambiguous. The germline V and J ends were trimmed by 6 bases and 2 bases, with 11 bases remaining between them. The germline CDR1 and CDR2 sequences are SNHLY and FYNNEI. The CDR3 loop spans 13 amino acids.

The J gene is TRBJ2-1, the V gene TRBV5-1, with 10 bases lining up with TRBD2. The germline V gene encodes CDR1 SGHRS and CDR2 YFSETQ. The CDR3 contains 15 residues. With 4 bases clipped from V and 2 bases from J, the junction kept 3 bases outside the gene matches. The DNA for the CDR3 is TGCGCCAGCAGCATCACTAGCGGGACCTACAATGAGCAGTTCTTC. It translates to CASSITSGTYNEQFF.

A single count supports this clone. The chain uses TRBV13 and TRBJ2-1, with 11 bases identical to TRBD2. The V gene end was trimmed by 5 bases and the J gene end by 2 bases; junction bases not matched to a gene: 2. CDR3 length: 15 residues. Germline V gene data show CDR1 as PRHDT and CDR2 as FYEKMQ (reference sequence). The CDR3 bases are TGTGCCAGCAGCCCACTAGCGGGGGCCTACAATGAGCAGTTCTTC. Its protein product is CASSPLAGAYNEQFF.

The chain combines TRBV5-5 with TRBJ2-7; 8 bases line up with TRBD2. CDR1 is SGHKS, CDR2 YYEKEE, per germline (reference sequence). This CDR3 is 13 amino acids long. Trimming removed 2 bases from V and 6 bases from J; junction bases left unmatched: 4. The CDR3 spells CASSFSGVVEQYF. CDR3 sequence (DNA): TGTGCCAGCAGCTTTAGCGGGGTAGTCGAGCAGTACTTC.

The CDR3 nucleotides read TGTGCCAGCAGTCTCGACAGGGCACAAGAGACCCAGTACTTC. It is translated as CASSLDRAQETQYF. The chain carries TRBV2 and TRBJ2-5; the match to TRBD1 covers 7 bases. V lost 5 bases, J lost 2 bases, and 5 bases stayed unmatched. Germline V gives CDR1 SNHLY, CDR2 FYNNEI. The CDR3 runs to 14 residues.

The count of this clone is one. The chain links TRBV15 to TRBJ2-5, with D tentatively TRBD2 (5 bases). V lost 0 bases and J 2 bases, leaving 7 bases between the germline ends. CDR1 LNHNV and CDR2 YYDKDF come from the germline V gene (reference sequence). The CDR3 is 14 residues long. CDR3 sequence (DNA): TGTGCCACCAGCAGAGATCGGGGTCAAGAGACCCAGTACTTC. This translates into CATSRDRGQETQYF.

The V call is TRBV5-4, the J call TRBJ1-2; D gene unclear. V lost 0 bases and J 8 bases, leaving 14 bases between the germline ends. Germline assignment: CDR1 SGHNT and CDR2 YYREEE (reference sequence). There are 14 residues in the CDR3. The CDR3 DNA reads TGTGCCAGCAGCTTGGGGGAAGGCTCGGAGGGCTACACCTTC. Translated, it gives CASSLGEGSEGYTF.

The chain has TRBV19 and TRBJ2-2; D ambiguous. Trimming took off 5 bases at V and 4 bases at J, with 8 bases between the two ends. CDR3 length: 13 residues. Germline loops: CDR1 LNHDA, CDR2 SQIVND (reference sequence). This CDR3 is CASSAGVTGELFF. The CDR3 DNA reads TGTGCCAGTAGTGCTGGAGTCACCGGGGAGCTGTTTTTT.

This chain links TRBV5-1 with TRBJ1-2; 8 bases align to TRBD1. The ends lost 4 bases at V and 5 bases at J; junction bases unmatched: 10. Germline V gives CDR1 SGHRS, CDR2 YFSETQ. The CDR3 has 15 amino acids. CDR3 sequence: CASSGGRDRIYGYTF. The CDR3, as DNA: TGCGCCAGCAGCGGGGGCCGGGACAGGATTTATGGCTACACCTTC.

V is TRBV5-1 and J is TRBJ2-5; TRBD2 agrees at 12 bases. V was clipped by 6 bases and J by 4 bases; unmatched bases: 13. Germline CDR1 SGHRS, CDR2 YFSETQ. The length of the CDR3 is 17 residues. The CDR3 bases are TGCGCCAGCACCCAGAGTCTAGCGGGAGGGCCCATAGAGACCCAGTACTTC. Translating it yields CASTQSLAGGPIETQYF. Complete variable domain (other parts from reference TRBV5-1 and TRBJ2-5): KAGVTQTPRYLIKTRGQQVTLSCSPISGHRSVSWYQQTPGQGLQFLFEYFSETQRNKGNFPGRFSGRQFSNSRSEMNVSTLELGDSALYLCASTQSLAGGPIETQYFGPGTRLLVL.

The CDR3 DNA reads as TGTGCCATCGGGGGCACGAACACTGAAGCTTTCTTT. It specifies CAIGGTNTEAFF. The V and J genes are TRBV10-3 and TRBJ1-1, with D tentatively TRBD1 (6 bases). The CDR3 extends over 12 amino acids. Germline assignment: CDR1 ENHRY and CDR2 SYGVKD. The V end lost 8 bases, the J end lost 1 base, and 8 bases lay between the germline ends.

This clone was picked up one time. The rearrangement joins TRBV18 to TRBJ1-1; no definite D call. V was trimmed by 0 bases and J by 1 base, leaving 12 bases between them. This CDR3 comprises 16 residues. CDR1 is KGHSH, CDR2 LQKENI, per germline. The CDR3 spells CASSPPGKTANTEAFF. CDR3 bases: TGTGCCAGCTCACCACCGGGGAAAACAGCGAACACTGAAGCTTTCTTT.

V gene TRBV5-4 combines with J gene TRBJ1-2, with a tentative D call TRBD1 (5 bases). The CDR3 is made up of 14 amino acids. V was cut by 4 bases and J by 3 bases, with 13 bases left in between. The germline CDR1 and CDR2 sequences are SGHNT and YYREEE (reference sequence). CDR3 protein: CASSHYQGDYGYTF. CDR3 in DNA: TGTGCCAGCAGCCACTATCAGGGTGACTATGGCTACACCTTC.

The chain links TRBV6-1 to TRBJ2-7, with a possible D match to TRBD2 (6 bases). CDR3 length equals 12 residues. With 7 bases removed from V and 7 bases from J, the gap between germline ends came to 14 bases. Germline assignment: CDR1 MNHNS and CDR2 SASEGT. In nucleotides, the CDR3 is TGTGCCAGCATGGAGCGACGGGGGGAGCAGTACTTC. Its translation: CASMERRGEQYF.

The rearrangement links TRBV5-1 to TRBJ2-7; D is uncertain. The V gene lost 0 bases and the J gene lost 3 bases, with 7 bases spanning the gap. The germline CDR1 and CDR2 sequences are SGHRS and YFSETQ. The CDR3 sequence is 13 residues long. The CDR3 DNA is TGCGCCAGCAGCTTGGCTCAGCGCTACGAGCAGTACTTC. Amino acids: CASSLAQRYEQYF.

CDR3 residues: CASSDLGGRADTQYF. CDR3 DNA sequence: TGTGCCAGCAGTGACTTGGGCGGGAGAGCAGATACGCAGTATTTT. This chain links TRBV6-1 with TRBJ2-3, with 7 bases aligning to TRBD2. Trimming at V came to 3 bases and at J to 4 bases, leaving 7 bases not matched to a gene. Germline CDR1 reads MNHNS; CDR2 reads SASEGT. The CDR3 runs to 15 residues.

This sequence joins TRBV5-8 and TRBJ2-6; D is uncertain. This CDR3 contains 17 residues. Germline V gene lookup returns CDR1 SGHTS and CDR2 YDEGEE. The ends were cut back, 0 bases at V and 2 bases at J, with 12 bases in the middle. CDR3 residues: CASSLEFVTTGANVLTF. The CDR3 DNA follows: TGTGCCAGCAGCTTGGAGTTCGTCACAACTGGGGCCAACGTCCTGACTTTC.

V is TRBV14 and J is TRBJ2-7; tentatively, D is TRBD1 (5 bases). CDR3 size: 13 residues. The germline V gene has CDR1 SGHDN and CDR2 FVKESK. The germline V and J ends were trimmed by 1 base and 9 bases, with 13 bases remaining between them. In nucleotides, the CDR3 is TGTGCCAGCAGCCAAGGGGCAGGGTCGAGGCAGTACTTC. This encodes CASSQGAGSRQYF.

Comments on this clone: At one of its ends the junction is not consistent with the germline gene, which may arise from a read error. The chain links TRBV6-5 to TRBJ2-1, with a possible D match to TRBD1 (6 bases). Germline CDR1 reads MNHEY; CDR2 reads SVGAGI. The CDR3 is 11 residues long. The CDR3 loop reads CASTGRTVGIF. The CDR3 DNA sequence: TGTGCCAGCACCGGAAGGACAGTGGGCATCTTC.